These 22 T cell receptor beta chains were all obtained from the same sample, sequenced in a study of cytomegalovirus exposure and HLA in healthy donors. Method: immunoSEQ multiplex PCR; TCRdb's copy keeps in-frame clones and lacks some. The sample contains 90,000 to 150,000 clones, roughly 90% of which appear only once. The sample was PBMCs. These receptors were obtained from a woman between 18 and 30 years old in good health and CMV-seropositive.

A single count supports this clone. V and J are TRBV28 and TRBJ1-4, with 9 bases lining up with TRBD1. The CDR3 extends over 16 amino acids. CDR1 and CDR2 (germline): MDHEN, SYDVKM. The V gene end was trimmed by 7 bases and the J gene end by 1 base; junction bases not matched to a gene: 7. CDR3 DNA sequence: TGTGCCAGCATGGACAGGGGATGGGGAACTAATGAAAAACTGTTTTTT. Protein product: CASMDRGWGTNEKLFF.

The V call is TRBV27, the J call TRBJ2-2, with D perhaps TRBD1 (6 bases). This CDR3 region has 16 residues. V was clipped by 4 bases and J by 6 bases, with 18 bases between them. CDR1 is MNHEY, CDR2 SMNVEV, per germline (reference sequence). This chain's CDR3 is CASSSNTGSRAGELFF. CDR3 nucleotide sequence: TGTGCCAGCAGTTCCAATACAGGGAGTAGGGCCGGGGAGCTGTTTTTT.

Written as DNA, the CDR3 is TGTGCCAGCTCACGTAGAGACAGGGCGGGCAATTCACCCCTCCACTTT. The encoded protein is CASSRRDRAGNSPLHF. V gene TRBV18 combines with J gene TRBJ1-6; TRBD1 aligns across 7 bases. From germline, CDR1 is KGHSH and CDR2 LQKENI. The CDR3 contains 16 residues. Losses at the gene ends were 4 bases for V and 7 bases for J; bases not matched to a gene: 10.

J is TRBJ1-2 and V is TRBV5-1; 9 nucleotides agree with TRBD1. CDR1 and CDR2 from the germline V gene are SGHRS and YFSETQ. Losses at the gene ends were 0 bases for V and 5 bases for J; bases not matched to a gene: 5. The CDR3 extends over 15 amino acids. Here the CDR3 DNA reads TGCGCCAGCAGCTTGGCGACAGGGGGAGTGTATGGCTACACCTTC. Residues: CASSLATGGVYGYTF.

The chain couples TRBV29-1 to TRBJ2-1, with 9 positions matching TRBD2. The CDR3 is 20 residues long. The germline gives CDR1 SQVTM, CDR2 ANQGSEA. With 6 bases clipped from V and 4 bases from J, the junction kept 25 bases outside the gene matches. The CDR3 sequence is CSVFTLGDPYAGGAYNEQFF. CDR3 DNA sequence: TGCAGCGTCTTCACCCTAGGGGACCCTTATGCGGGAGGGGCTTACAATGAGCAGTTCTTC.

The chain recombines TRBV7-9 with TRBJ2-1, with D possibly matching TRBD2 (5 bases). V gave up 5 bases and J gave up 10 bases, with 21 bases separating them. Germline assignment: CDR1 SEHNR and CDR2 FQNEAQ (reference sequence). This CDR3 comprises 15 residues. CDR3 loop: CASSPSELVSREQFF. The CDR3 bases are TGTGCCAGCAGCCCAAGCGAACTAGTCTCGCGGGAGCAGTTCTTC.

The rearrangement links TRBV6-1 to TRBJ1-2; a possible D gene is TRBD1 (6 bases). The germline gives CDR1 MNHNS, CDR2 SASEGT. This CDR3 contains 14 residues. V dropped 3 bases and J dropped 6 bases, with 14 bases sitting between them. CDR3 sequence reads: CASSETRGGNGYTF. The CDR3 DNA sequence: TGTGCCAGCAGTGAGACCAGGGGTGGGAATGGCTACACCTTC.

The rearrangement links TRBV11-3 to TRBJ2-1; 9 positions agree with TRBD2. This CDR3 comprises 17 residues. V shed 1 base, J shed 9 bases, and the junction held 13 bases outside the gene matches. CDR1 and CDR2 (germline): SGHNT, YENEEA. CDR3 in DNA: TGTGCCAGCAGCTTAGGGCGATTGGGTAGCGGGGGCGGTGAGCAGTTCTTC. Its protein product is CASSLGRLGSGGGEQFF.

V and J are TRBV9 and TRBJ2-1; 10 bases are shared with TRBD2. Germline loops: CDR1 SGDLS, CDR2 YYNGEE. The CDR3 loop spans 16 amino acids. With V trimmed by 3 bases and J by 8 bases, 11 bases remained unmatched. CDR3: CASSAQYGLAADEQFF. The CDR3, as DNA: TGTGCCAGCAGCGCCCAATATGGACTAGCGGCCGATGAGCAGTTCTTC.

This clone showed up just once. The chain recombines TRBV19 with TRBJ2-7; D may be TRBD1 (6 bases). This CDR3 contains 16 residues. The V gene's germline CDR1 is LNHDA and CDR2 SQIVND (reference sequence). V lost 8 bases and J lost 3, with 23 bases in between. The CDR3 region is CASGNGGTYSNYEQYF. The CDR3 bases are TGTGCCAGTGGGAATGGTGGGACATACTCTAACTACGAGCAGTACTTC.

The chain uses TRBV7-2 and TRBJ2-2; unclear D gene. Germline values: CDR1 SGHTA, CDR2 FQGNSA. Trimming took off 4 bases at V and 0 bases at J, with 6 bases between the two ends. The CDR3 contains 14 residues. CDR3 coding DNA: TGTGCCAGCAGCTACCTAGCGAACACCGGGGAGCTGTTTTTT. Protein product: CASSYLANTGELFF.

DNA of the CDR3: TGTGCCAGTAGTATGTCAAGGGGTGGCTACACCTTC. Translation gives CASSMSRGGYTF. V and J are TRBV19 and TRBJ1-2, with a weak D call TRBD1 (5 bases). V lost 3 bases and J 7 bases, leaving 9 bases between the germline ends. CDR3 length equals 12 residues. Germline assignment: CDR1 LNHDA and CDR2 SQIVND (reference sequence).

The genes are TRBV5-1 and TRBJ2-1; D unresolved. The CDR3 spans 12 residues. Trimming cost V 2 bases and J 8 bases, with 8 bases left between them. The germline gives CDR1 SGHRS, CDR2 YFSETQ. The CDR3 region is CASSFMRHEQFF. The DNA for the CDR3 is TGCGCCAGCAGCTTTATGCGCCATGAGCAGTTCTTC.

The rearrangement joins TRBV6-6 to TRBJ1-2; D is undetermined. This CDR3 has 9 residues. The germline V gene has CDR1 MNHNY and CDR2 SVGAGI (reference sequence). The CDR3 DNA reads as TGTGGCCGACCGGAGAACTACACCTTC. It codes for CGRPENYTF.

In nucleotides, the CDR3 is TGTGCCACCAGCCTGGGACAGCTAAGCAATCAGCCCCAGCATTTT. Translating gives CATSLGQLSNQPQHF. This rearrangement joins TRBV15 to TRBJ1-5, with 7 bases matching TRBD1. The germline gives CDR1 LNHNV, CDR2 YYDKDF (reference sequence). There are 15 residues in the CDR3. V lost 5 bases, J lost 1 base, and 5 bases stayed unmatched.

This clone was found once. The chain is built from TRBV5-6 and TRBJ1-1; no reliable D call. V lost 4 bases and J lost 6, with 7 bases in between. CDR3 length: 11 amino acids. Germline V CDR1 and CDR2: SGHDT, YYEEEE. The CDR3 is CASSQMAEAFF. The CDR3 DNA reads TGTGCCAGCAGCCAGATGGCTGAAGCTTTCTTT.

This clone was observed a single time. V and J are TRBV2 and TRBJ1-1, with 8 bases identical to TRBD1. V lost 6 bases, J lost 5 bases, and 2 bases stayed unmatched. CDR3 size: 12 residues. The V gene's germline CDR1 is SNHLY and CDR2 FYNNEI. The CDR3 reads CASRQGGTEAFF. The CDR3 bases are TGTGCCAGCAGACAGGGGGGTACTGAAGCTTTCTTT.

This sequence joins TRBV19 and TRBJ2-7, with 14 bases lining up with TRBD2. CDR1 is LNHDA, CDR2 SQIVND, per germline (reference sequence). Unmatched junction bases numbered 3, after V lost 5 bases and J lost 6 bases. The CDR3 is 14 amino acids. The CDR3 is CASSQGLAGVEQYF. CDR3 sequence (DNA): TGTGCCAGTAGTCAGGGACTAGCGGGAGTCGAGCAGTACTTC. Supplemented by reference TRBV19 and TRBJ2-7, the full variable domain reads DGGITQSPKYLFRKEGQNVTLSCEQNLNHDAMYWYRQDPGQGLRLIYYSQIVNDFQKGDIAEGYSVSREKKESFPLTVTSAQKNPTAFYLCASSQGLAGVEQYFGPGTRLTVT.

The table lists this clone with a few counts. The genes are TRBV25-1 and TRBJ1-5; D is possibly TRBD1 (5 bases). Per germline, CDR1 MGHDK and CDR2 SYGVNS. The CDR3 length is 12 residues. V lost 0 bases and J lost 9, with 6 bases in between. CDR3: CASSEYGGPQHF. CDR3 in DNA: TGTGCCAGCAGTGAATACGGGGGGCCCCAGCATTTT.

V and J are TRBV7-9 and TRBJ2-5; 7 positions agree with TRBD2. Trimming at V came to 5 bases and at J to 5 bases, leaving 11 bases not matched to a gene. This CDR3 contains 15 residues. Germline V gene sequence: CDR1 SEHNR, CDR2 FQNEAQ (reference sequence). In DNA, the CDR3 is TGTGCCAGCAGCCCCGGTGGGACTAAGGCTGAGACCCAGTACTTC. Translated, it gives CASSPGGTKAETQYF.

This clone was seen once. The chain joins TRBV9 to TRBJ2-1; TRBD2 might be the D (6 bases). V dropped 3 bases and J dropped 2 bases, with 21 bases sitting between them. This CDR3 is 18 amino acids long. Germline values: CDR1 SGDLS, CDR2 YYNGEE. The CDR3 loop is CASSDRTGTHFTYNEQFF. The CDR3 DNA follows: TGTGCCAGCAGCGATCGGACCGGGACTCACTTTACCTACAATGAGCAGTTCTTC.

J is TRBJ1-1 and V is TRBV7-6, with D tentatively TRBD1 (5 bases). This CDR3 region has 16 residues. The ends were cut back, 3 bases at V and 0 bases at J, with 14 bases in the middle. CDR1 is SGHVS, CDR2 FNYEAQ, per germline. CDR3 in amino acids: CASSLGGREVNTEAFF. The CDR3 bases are TGTGCCAGCAGCTTGGGGGGGAGGGAGGTGAACACTGAAGCTTTCTTT.